What follows are 12 T cell receptor beta chains derived from one specimen sequenced in a study of blood T cell repertoires in COVID-19. Repertoires were generated with immunoSEQ multiplex PCR, while TCRdb's copy carries only in-frame clones and drops some. The table lists under 150,000 clones, around four fifths of them singletons, with 20% to 25% in the top ten. The sample taken for sequencing was peripheral blood. The receptors come from a man older than 75 with acute or convalescent COVID-19.

V usage is TRBV5-1 and J usage is TRBJ1-1, with D maybe TRBD1 (6 bases). V shed 4 bases and J shed 1 base, with 14 bases lying between them. Germline loops: CDR1 SGHRS, CDR2 YFSETQ. The CDR3 totals 15 residues. The CDR3 nucleotides read TGCGCCAGCAGCGGGGTACAGGGCACGAACACTGAAGCTTTCTTT. Protein sequence: CASSGVQGTNTEAFF.

The chain couples TRBV9 to TRBJ2-5, with TRBD1 identical over 9 bases. The CDR3 contains 15 residues. The J segment lost 1 base and the V segment lost 0 bases, leaving 1 base of the junction unmatched. CDR1 and CDR2 (germline): SGDLS, YYNGEE. The CDR3 sequence: CASSVDRGLQETQYF. The CDR3 DNA is TGTGCCAGCAGCGTAGACAGGGGGCTCCAAGAGACCCAGTACTTC.

CDR3 amino acids: CASSLRGQGQETQYF. The CDR3 DNA reads TGTGCCAGCAGCTTAAGGGGACAGGGCCAGGAGACCCAGTACTTC. The V call is TRBV7-3, the J call TRBJ2-5; 9 bases fit TRBD1. Germline CDR1 reads SGHTA; CDR2 reads FQGTGA. The CDR3 has 15 residues. V trimming: 1 base; J trimming: 5 bases; junction bases outside the gene matches: 5.

This sequence joins TRBV19 and TRBJ1-6; the match to TRBD1 covers 8 bases. Per the germline V gene, CDR1 is LNHDA and CDR2 is SQIVND (reference sequence). The CDR3 has 16 residues. V shed 0 bases and J 9 bases; nucleotides not matched to a gene: 7. CDR3 residues: CASSIDPAGGSSPLHF. The CDR3 DNA is TGTGCCAGTAGTATAGATCCGGCAGGGGGCAGTTCACCCCTCCACTTT.

There are many counts of this clone. The chain combines TRBV5-4 with TRBJ1-1, with 8 bases lining up with TRBD1. The germline V gene encodes CDR1 SGHNT and CDR2 YYREEE (reference sequence). J lost 0 bases, V lost 6 bases, and 10 bases had no gene match. The CDR3 has 16 amino acids. CDR3 nucleotides: TGTGCCAGCAACTGGGGGACAGGCGGCTTGAACACTGAAGCTTTCTTT. This sequence encodes CASNWGTGGLNTEAFF.

This chain links TRBV4-1 with TRBJ1-2, with a weak D call TRBD1 (6 bases). Trimming stripped 0 bases from V and 7 bases from J, with 15 bases between. Germline V gives CDR1 MGHRA, CDR2 YSYEKL. This CDR3 is built from 15 residues. For the CDR3, the DNA is TGCGCCAGCAGCCAAGACCCGACAGGTAATGCTGGCTACACCTTC. It codes for CASSQDPTGNAGYTF.

The chain recombines TRBV2 with TRBJ1-1, with 7 bases lining up with TRBD1. CDR1 is SNHLY, CDR2 FYNNEI, per germline. There are 15 residues in the CDR3. The trim removed 6 bases at V and 2 bases at J, leaving 9 bases unmatched. The CDR3 DNA reads as TGTGCCAGCAGAGACCAGACAGGGCTAAACACTGAAGCTTTCTTT. It is translated as CASRDQTGLNTEAFF.

V is TRBV5-1 and J is TRBJ1-3; weak D call: TRBD1 (5 bases). The CDR3 covers 14 residues. The ends were cut back, 4 bases at V and 0 bases at J, with 8 bases in the middle. Germline CDR1 reads SGHRS; CDR2 reads YFSETQ. The CDR3 nucleotides are TGCGCCAGCAGCGAGCAGGGCTCTGGAAACACCATATATTTT. Its translation: CASSEQGSGNTIYF.

This clone was detected only once. The chain recombines TRBV5-1 with TRBJ2-5, with 14 bases fitting TRBD2. Trimming removed 0 bases from V and 3 bases from J; junction bases left unmatched: 4. The CDR3 totals 17 residues. Germline CDR1 is SGHRS and CDR2 is YFSETQ. The CDR3 loop is CASSLALTSGGEETQYF. The CDR3 nucleotides are TGCGCCAGCAGCTTGGCCCTGACTAGCGGGGGGGAAGAGACCCAGTACTTC.

This sequence joins TRBV3-1 (or the pseudogene TRBV3-2) and TRBJ1-5, with 7 bases identical to TRBD1. The CDR3 covers 15 residues. Trimming took 0 bases from V and 7 from J; bases not matched to a gene: 6. Germline CDR1 reads LGHDT; CDR2 reads YNNKEL (reference sequence). The chain's CDR3 is CASSQDAQGLQPQHF. The CDR3 coding sequence is TGTGCCAGCAGCCAAGACGCACAGGGGTTGCAGCCCCAGCATTTT.

This clone has just a few counts. The genes are TRBV30 and TRBJ1-4, with TRBD1 matching 7 bases. V trimming: 6 bases; J trimming: 6 bases; junction bases outside the gene matches: 10. The CDR3 extends over 14 amino acids. The germline V gene encodes CDR1 GTSNPN and CDR2 SVGIG (reference sequence). The DNA for the CDR3 is TGTGCCTGTACCACAGGGGTGTTCGATGAAAAACTGTTTTTT. Amino acids: CACTTGVFDEKLFF.

The gene calls are TRBV27 and TRBJ1-6; 9 positions match TRBD1. V trimming: 5 bases; J trimming: 8 bases; junction bases outside the gene matches: 7. CDR3 length equals 15 residues. Looked up from germline, CDR1 is MNHEY and CDR2 is SMNVEV (reference sequence). CDR3 loop: CASSHRDRVDSPLHF. The CDR3 nucleotides are TGTGCCAGCAGTCATAGGGACAGGGTGGATTCACCCCTCCACTTT.